The following is a T cell receptor beta chain sequence with its context. A single count supports this clonotype. Which antigen it targets is not known. No qualities accompany the bases; no much larger clone lies one base away. A read on its own is weak evidence. The CDR3 starts with the cysteine, ends with the phenylalanine, and has 14 residues. CDR3 DNA is the only sequence kept; it has 42 bases, read in frame from the first base. The V end loses 1 base and the J end loses 4 bases, and a stretch of 10 bases separates them. Sequences SGHAT (CDR1) and FQDESV (CDR2) are obtained from the germline V gene (reference sequence). Library preparation used PCR. At the Johns Hopkins FTIC core, DNA from the cultured CD4+ T cells underwent TCR sequencing with the Oncomine TCR Beta short-read assay. The QIAamp micro DNA kit was used to extract genomic DNA from the cultured CD4+ T cells. Oncomine TCR Beta libraries made from cultured CD4+ T cells were pooled using unique dual indexes and sequenced on an Illumina iSeq 100. Under the source paper's analysis protocol: Non-productive sequences were filtered out, and CDR3s that did not start with C, did not end with F or W, or were shorter than 7 amino acids were discarded. The MANAFEST web application was used to identify antigen-specific clonotypes by comparing peptide-stimulated wells against reference wells and other culture wells. An FDR below 0.05, an odds ratio above 5, and a productive frequency above 0.1% in at least two of three replicate wells were required for clones to be considered positive. Clonotypes that were significantly expanded in both SARS-CoV-2 spike wells and at least one common cold coronavirus spike condition were defined as cross-reactive. Using R version 3.6.1, CDR3 homology was evaluated through Levenshtein distances (stringdist) along with unrooted phylogenetic trees (ape). Using fastp trimming at Q25 and MiXCR clonotype assembly, TCRdb reanalyzed the public sequencing data and kept in-frame beta chains. Identical CDR3 proteins give one entry, which carries the most common genes and DNA. The V and J calls, along with clone size, are taken from TCRdb and not from the paper's own processing. The table for this sample lists 13,000 to 15,000 distinct CDR3 sequences; over 45% of them were counted only once. The ten largest make up 14% of the sample.

The data belong to a study of vaccination and CD4 T cells after COVID-19 (dated by TCRdb to between 2022 and 2023). The study in broad terms: SARS-CoV-2 positivity had been established in the convalescent patients by nasal swab PCR, and mild disease was recorded in about 9 of these patients and severe disease in one. Post-COVID blood samples from convalescent patients were collected a median of about 100 days after diagnosis, with a range of roughly 30 to 161 days. In 10 COVID-19 convalescent patients and a handful of infection-naive healthy vaccine recipients, researchers compared the spike-specific CD4+ TCR repertoire from before mRNA vaccination with the repertoire from after. Participants got two doses of the Pfizer-BioNTech BNT162b2 vaccine (n=8) or two doses of the Moderna mRNA-1273 vaccine (n=2). In the convalescent cohort there were six males and four females, among whom were two Hispanic individuals, seven Caucasians, two Asians and one multiracial person. Culture stimuli were overlapping spike peptide pools from SARS-CoV-2 and from the common cold coronaviruses HCoV-NL63, HCoV-OC43 and HCoV-229E. Control cultures received a CEFX viral epitope pool as the positive control, an HIV-1 Nef peptide pool as the negative control, or no peptide. The time from the second vaccine dose to post-vaccine blood sampling had a median of around 72 days and ranged from about 14 to 250 days.

The treatment or condition label, read with the paper, signifies: roughly ten-day PBMC culture with coronavirus spike peptide pools or control peptides (ViraFEST assay). To expand antigen-specific T cells with peptide pools and then pick out the expanded clonotypes through TCR sequencing, the study relied on the ViraFEST assay. The positive SARS-CoV-2 PCR tests of the convalescent patients were dated from March to December 2020, before the Alpha, Beta and Delta variants emerged in the United States. Each well held 1.5 million to 2.5 million PBMCs cultured with 9 to 10 ug/ml peptide pools in IMDM containing 5% human AB serum and 8 to 10 IU/ml IL-2. On days 3 and 7, half of the culture medium was replaced with fresh IL-2-containing medium. Once the cells had been in culture for roughly 10 days, the EasySep CD4+ T cell isolation kit was used to isolate CD4+ T cells by negative selection. PBMCs were separated from whole blood using Ficoll-Paque Plus gradient centrifugation and then either used fresh or cryopreserved at -140C. Triplicate wells were generally used for each culture condition.

The paper as a whole reports these results and caveats: Only a relatively small number of convalescent patients were included in the study, and early timepoints following natural infection were not analyzed. Of the vaccine-specific clones found in convalescent patients, nearly all (304 of 307) were mono-reactive for SARS-CoV-2 spike instead of being cross-reactive with common cold coronaviruses. An increase in the median number of SARS-CoV-2-reactive clonotypes from around 20 after infection to 38 after vaccination was observed, but the change was not found to be significant. In convalescent patients, a median around 86% of post-vaccine SARS-CoV-2-reactive clones were detected only after vaccination, suggesting vaccine-specific priming.

The specimen sequenced was CD4+ T cells from blood, cultured in vitro. The sequence is built from TRBV11-1 and TRBJ1-2, with the D gene not clear enough to name. This sequence was found in a human donor who had recovered from COVID-19. The CDR3 has the sequence CASSLGGDSYGYTF. At the DNA level, the sequence is TGTGCCAGCAGCTTAGGGGGAGATTCCTATGGCTACACCTTC.